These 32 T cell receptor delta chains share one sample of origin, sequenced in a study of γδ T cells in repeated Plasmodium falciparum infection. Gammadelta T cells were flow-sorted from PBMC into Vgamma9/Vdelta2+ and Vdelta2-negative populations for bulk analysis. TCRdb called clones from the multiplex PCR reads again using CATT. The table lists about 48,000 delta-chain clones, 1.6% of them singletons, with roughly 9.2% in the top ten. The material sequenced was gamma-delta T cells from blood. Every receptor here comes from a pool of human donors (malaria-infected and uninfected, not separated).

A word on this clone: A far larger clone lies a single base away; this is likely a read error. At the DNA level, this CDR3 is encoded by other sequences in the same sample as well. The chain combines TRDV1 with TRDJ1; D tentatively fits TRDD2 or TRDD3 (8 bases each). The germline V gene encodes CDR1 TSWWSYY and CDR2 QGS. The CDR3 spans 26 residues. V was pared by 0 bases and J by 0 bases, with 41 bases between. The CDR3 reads CALGELDWLGNFLRTGGTRYTDKLIF. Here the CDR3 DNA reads TGTGCTCTTGGGGAACTAGATTGGCTGGGGAACTTCCTACGTACTGGGGGGACTCGGTACACCGATAAACTCATCTTT.

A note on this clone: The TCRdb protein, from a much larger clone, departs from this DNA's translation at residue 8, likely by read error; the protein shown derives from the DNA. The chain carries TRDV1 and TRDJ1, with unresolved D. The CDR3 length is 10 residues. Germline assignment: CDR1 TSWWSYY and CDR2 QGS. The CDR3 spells CALGKAKHIF. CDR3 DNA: TGTGCTCTTGGGAAGGCCAAACACATCTTT.

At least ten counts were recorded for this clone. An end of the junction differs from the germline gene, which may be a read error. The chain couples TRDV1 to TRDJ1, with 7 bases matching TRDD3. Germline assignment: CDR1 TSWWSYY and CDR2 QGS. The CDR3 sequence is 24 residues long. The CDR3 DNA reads TGTGCTATTGGGGAACTAGGAGCGGGCTATTTTCCCCTTGGTGGGGGAACGTACACCGATAAACTCATCTTT. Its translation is CAIGELGAGYFPLGGGTYTDKLIF.

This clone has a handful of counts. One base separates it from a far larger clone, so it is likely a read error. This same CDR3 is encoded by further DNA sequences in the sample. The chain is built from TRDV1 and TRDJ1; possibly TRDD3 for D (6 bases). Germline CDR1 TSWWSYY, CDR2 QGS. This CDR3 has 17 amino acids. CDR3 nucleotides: TGTGCGCTTGGGACTCCTAGTGTGTCGGGGGAGGTCGGTAAACTCATCTTT. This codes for CALGTPSVSGEVGKLIF.

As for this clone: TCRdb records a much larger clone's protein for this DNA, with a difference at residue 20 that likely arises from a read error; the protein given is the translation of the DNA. The CDR3 DNA sequence: TGTGCTCTTGGGGAAATTGGGCGAACTTCCTCTTCATACTGGGGGATACGTACCGATGAACTCATCTTT. It specifies CALGEIGRTSSSYWGIRTDELIF. This chain joins TRDV1 and TRDJ1, with 13 nucleotides matching TRDD3. TCRdb records no J gene; here it was assigned by comparing the DNA to germline. CDR3 length: 23 residues. From germline, CDR1 is TSWWSYY and CDR2 QGS.

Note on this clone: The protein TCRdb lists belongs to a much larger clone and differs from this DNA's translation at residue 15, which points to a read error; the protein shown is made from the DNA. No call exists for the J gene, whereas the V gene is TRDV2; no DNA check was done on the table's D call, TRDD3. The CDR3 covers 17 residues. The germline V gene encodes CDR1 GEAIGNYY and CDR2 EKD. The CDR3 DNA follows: TGTGCCTGTGACTTACTGGGGGATAACGTAAATGCCGATAAACCCATCTTT. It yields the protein CACDLLGDNVNADKPIF.

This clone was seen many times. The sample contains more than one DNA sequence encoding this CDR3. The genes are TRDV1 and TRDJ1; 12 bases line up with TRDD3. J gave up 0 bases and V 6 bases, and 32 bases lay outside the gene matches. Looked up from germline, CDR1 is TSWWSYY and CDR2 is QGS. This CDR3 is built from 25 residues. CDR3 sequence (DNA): TGTGCTCTTGGTGACAGCGTGGGTCTACTCCGCGCCTGGGGGATACGCCCGTTTTACACCGATAAACTCATCTTT. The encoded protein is CALGDSVGLLRAWGIRPFYTDKLIF.

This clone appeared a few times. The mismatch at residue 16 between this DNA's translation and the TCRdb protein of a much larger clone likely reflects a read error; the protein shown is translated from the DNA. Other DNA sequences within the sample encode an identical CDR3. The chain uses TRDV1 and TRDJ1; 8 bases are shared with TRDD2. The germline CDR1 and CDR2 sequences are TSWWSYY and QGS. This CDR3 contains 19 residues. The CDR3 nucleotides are TGTGCTCTTGGGATAGACTTCCTACTCCGACTTACTAACACCGATAGACTCATCTTT. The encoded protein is CALGIDFLLRLTNTDRLIF.

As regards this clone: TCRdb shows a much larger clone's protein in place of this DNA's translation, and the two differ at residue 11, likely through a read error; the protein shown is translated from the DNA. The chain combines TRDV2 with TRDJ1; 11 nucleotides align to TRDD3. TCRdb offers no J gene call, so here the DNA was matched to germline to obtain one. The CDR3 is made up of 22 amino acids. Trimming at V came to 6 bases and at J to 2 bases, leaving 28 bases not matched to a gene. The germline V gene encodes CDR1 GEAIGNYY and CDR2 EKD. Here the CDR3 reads CACWHPTSSRFTGGYFTDKLIF. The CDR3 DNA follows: TGTGCCTGTTGGCATCCTACGTCTTCTAGGTTTACTGGGGGATATTTTACCGATAAACTCATCTTT.

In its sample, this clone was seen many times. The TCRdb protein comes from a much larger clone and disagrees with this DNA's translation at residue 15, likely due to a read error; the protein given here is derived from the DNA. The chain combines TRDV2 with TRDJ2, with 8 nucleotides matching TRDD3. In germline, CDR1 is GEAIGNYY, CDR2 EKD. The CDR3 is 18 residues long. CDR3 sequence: CACDKVLGGLTLTAKLFF. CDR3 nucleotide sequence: TGTGCCTGTGACAAGGTACTGGGGGGTCTCACTTTGACAGCAAAACTCTTCTTT.

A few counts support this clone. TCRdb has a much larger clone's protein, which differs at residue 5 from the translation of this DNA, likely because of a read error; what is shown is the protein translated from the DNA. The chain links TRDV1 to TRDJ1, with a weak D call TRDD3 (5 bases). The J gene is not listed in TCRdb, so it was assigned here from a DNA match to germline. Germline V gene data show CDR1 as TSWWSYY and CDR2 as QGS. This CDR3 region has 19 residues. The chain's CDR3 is CALGKLLSPRWGYTDKLIF. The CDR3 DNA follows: TGTGCTCTTGGGAAACTTCTCTCACCCCGATGGGGTTACACCGATAAACTCATCTTT.

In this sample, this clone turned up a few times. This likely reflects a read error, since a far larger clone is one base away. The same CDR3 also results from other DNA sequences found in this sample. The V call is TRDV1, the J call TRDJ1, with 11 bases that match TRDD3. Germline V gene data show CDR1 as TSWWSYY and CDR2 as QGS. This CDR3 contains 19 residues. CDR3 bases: TGTGCTCTCGGGGAACCCACGGCAGACTGGGGGATAGGGACCGATAAACTCATCTTT. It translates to CALGEPTADWGIGTDKLIF.

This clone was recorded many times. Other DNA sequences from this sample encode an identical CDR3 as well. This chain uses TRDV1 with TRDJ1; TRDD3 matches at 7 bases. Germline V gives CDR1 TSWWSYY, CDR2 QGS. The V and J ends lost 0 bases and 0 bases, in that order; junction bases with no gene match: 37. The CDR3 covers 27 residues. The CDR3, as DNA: TGTGCTCTTGGGGAACTATATTGGTCTTTCGATGAGCCCCGAAGTGTACTGGGGAGACCTTACACCGATAAACTCATCTTT. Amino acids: CALGELYWSFDEPRSVLGRPYTDKLIF.

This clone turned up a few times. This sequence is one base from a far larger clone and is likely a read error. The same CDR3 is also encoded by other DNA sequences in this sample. The CDR3, as DNA: TGTGCCTTTGTAAACCCATTTAACCTACCACCATTACTGAAAACCGATAAACTCATCTTC. It is translated as CAFVNPFNLPPLLKTDKLIF. With the J gene uncalled, the V gene is TRDV3; TRDD2 is taken as the D call from the table, unchecked against the DNA. The CDR3 is 20 amino acids. CDR1 TVYSNPD and CDR2 GDNSRS come from the germline V gene (reference sequence).

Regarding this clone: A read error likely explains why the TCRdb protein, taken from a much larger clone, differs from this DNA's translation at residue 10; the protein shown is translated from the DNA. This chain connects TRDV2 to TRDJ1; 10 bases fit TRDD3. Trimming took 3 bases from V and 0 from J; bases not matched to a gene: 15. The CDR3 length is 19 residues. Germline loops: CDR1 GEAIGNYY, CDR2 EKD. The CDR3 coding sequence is TGTGCCTGTGACTTTCTACTGGGGGATCCCCCTCCCTACACCGATAAACTCATCTTT. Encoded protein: CACDFLLGDPPPYTDKLIF.

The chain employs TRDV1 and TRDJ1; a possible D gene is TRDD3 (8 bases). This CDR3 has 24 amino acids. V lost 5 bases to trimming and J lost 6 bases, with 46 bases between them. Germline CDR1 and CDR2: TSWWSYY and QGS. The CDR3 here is CALGSYQGGYSYTVGTGGPNKLIF. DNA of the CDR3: TGTGCTCTTGGGTCCTACCAGGGGGGCTATTCCTACACGGTAGGTACTGGGGGCCCGAATAAACTCATCTTT.

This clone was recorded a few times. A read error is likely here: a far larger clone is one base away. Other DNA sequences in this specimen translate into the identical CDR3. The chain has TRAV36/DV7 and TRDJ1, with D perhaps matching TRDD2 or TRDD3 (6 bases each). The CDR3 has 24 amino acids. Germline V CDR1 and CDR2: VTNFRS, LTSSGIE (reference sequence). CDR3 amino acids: CAVEVQNPTPALMGVYMYTDKLIF. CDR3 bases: TGTGCTGTGGAGGTTCAGAATCCTACCCCGGCCTTGATGGGGGTCTATATGTACACCGATAAGCTCATCTTT.

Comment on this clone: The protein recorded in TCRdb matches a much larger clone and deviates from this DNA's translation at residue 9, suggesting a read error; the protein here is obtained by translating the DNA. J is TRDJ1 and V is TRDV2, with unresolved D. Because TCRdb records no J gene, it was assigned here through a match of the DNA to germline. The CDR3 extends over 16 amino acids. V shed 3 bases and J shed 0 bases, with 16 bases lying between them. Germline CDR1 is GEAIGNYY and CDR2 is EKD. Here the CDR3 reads CACDPPRTAYTDKLIF. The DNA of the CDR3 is TGTGCCTGTGACCCCCCGCGCACAGCGTACACCGATAAACTCATCTTT.

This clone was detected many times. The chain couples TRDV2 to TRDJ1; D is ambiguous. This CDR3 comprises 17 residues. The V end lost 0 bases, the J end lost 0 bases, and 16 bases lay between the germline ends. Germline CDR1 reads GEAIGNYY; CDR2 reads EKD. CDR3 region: CACDTLGSRIYTDKLIF. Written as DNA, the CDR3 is TGTGCCTGTGACACCTTAGGCTCTAGAATCTACACCGATAAACTCATCTTT.

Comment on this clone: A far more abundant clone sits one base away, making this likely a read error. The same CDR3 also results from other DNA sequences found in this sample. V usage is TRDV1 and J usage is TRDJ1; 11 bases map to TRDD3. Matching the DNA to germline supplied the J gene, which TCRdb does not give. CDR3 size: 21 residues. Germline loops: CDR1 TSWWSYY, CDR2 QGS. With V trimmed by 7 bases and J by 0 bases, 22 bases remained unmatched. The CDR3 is CALERVWGIQARGAYTDKLIF. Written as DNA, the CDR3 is TGTGCTCTTGAACGAGTCTGGGGGATACAGGCCCGAGGGGCCTACACCGATAAACTCATCTTT.

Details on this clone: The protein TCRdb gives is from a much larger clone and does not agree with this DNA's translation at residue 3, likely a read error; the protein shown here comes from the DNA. DNA of the CDR3: TGTGCCCTTAGACGTTTCCCCCACAACGATAAACTCATCTTT. Protein: CALRRFPHNDKLIF. J is TRDJ1 and V is TRDV3, with unresolved D. There are 14 residues in the CDR3. The germline V gene has CDR1 TVYSNPD and CDR2 GDNSRS (reference sequence).

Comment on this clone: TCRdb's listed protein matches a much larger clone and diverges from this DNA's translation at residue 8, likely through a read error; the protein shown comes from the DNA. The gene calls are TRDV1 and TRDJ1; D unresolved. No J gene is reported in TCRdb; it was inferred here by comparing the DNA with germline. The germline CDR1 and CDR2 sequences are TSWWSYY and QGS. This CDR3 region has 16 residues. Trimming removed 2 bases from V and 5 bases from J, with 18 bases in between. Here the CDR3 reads CALGEFRETQGDKLIF. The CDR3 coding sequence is TGTGCTCTTGGGGAATTTCGGGAAACTCAAGGGGATAAACTCATCTTT.

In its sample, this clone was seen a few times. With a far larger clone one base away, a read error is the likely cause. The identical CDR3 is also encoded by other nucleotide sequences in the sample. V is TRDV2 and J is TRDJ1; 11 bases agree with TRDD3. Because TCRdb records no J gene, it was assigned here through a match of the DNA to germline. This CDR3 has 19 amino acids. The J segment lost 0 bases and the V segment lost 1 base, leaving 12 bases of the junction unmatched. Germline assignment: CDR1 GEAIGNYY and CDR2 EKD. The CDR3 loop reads CACDTVVGDTLHYTDKLIF. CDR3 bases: TGTGCCTGTGACACGGTAGTGGGGGATACGCTCCACTACACCGATAAACTCATCTTT.

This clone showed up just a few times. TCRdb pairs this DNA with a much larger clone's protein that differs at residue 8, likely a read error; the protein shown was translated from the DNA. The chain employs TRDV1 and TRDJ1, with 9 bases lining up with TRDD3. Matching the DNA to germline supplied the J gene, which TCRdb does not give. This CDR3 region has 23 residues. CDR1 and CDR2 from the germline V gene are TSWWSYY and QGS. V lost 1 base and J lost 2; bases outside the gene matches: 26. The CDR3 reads CALGEPGIPTGFWGIQSTDKLIF. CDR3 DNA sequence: TGTGCTCTTGGGGAACCCGGCATTCCTACTGGGTTCTGGGGGATCCAATCTACCGATAAACTCATCTTT.

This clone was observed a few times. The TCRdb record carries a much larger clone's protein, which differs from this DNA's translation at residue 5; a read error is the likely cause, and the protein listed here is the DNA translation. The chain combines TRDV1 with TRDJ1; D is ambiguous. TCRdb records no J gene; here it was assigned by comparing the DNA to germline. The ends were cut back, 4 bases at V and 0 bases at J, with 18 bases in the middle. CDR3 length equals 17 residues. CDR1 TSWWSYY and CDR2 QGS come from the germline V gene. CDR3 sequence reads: CALGGRHPVSYTDKLIF. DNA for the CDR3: TGTGCTCTTGGGGGGAGGCACCCCGTCTCTTACACCGATAAACTCATCTTT.

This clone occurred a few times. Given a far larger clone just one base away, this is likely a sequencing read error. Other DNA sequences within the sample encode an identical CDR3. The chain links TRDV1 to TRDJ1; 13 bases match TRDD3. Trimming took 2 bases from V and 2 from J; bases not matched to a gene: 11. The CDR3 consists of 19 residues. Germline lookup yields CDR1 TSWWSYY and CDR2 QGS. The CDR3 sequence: CALGEIRYWGIRPTDKLIF. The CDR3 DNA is TGTGCTCTTGGGGAAATTCGGTACTGGGGGATACGGCCTACCGATAAACTCATCTTT.

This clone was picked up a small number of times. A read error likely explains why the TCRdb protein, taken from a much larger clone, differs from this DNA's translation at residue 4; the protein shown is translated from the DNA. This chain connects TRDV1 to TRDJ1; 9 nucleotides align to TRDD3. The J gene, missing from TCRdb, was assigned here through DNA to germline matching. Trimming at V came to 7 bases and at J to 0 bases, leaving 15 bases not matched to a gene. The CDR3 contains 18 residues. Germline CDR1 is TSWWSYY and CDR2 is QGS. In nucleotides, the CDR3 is TGTGCTCTTGAGCTCAGGAGAGGGGGATACTTGTACACCGATAAACTCATCTTT. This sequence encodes CALELRRGGYLYTDKLIF.

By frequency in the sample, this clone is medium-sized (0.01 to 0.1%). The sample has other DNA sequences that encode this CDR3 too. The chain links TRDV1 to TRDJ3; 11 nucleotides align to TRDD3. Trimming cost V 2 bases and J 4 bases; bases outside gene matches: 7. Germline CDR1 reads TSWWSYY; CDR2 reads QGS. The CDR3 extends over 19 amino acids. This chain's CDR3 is CALGEKLLGDIWDTRQMFF. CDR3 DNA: TGTGCTCTTGGGGAAAAGTTACTGGGGGATATATGGGACACCCGACAGATGTTTTTC.

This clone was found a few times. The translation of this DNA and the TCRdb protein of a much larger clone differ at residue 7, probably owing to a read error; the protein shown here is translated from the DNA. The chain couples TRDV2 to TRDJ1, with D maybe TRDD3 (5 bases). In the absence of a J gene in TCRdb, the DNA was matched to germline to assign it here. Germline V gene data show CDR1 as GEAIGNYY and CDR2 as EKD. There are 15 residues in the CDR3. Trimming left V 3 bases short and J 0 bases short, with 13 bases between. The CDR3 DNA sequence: TGTGCCTGTGACGTACTGGAGGTTTACACCGATAAACTCATCTTT. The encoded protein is CACDVLEVYTDKLIF.

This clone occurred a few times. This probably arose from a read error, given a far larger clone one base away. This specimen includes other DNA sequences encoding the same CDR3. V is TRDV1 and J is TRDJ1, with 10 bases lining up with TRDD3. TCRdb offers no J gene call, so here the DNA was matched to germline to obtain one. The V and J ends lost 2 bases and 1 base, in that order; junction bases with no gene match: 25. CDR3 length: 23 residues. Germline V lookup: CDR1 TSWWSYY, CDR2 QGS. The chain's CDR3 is CALGEFFPFSYVGGYVATDKLIF. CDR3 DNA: TGTGCTCTTGGGGAATTCTTTCCGTTTTCCTACGTGGGGGGATACGTAGCCACCGATAAACTCATCTTT.

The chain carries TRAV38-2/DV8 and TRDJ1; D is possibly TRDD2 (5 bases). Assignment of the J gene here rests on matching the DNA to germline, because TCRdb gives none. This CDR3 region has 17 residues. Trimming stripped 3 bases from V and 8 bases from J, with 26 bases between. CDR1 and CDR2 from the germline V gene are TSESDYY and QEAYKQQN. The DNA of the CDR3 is TGTGCTTATAGGACCCCAGGCCTTCATACACCTATATCGAAACTCATCTTT. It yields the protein CAYRTPGLHTPISKLIF.

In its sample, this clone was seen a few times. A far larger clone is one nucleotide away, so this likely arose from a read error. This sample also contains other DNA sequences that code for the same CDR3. The DNA for the CDR3 is TGTGCTCTCGGGGTAAACTTTTTTCTATGGCCCCGAGAGACCGATAAACTCATCTTT. Translation: CALGVNFFLWPRETDKLIF. The rearrangement uses TRDV1 and TRDJ1; unclear D gene. The J gene was not available in TCRdb and was assigned here by matching the DNA to germline segments. The CDR3 has 19 amino acids. The germline V gene has CDR1 TSWWSYY and CDR2 QGS.